This T cell receptor beta chain was retrieved from a study of PD-1 blockade in classical Hodgkin lymphoma (TCRdb year 2020). Regarding the research as a whole: Nivolumab dosing was 3 mg/kg intravenously every 2 weeks, continuing until either disease progression or unacceptable toxicity. A peripheral blood immune signature of response to PD-1 blockade in classical Hodgkin lymphoma was defined using TCR beta sequencing and CyTOF. What the work shows at the level of the full study, not this receptor alone: Baseline TCR diversity was reported to be lower in newly diagnosed patients than in healthy donors and to be lower still in relapsed/refractory patients. Lower diversity was seen in patients whose nivolumab began less than 1 year after ASCT, and these patients were left out of later analyses so that immune reconstitution would not confound the results. Trial patients with a complete response had baseline diversity similar to that of newly diagnosed patients, while partial responders and progressors had significantly lower diversity. The study covered only a single clinical trial cohort, and the causes of the repertoire differences, possibly disease activity or prior therapy, were still not defined. By C4D1, a significant rise was seen in CD4+ TCR diversity but not in CD8+ TCR diversity (p=0.0027 vs p=0.16), and the rise was most apparent among complete responders (p=0.02).

The Qiagen DNeasy kit was used to extract genomic DNA both from unsorted PBMCs and from the negatively selected CD4+ and CD8+ fractions. TCR beta CDR3 regions were subjected to amplification by immunoSEQ multiplex PCR with primers that anneal to V and J segments. A synthetic immune receptor repertoire was used to minimize amplification bias, and any residual bias was removed computationally once sequencing was done. For the original study's pipeline: Custom Python scripts were used to quantify repertoire diversity as the Shannon entropy index. The unsorted, CD4+ and CD8+ repertoires were each analyzed separately, with the exception of combined analyses, where CD4+ and CD8+ sequences were merged in silico. A clone counted as expanded when the clone's frequency after treatment rose at least 2-fold relative to C1D1, and clones undetected at baseline were given a pseudocount of 0.5. Clones with 0 or 1 copy at C1D1 were defined as singleton clones, while clones with 2 or more copies were defined as non-singleton clones. Clones expanded in unsorted samples were labelled as CD4+, CD8+ or unknown by matching protein sequences in sorted samples from the same patient. Wilcoxon tests were applied to paired samples to test diversity changes from C1D1 to C4D1. TCRdb took this table from immuneACCESS and kept in-frame rearrangements with V and J called. Such tables lack part of the clones; where checked against another copy, unresolved V genes explain under half of the gap, and the rest is unexplained. The V and J calls and clone size are taken from that table; D and trimming were inferred from the DNA. In this sample the table shows tens of thousands of clones, 90% of which occur a single time. The ten top clones hold approximately 2.9% of the sample.

Sample time point, as interpreted from the label and publication: cycle 4 day 1 (C4D1), after less than seven weeks of nivolumab. All trial patients had relapsed after autologous stem cell transplantation, with cohorts A, B and C differing in prior brentuximab vedotin exposure. The trial cohort comprised 56 patients with relapsed/refractory classical Hodgkin lymphoma whose best overall responses were complete response, partial response or progressive disease. Trial patients were treated with single-agent nivolumab in the multi-cohort phase II CheckMate 205 trial. An independent review committee assessed best overall response by applying the 2007 International Working Group response criteria. PBMCs from the trial were collected at three points: immediately before nivolumab initiation (C1D1), and during therapy at cycle 2 day 1 and cycle 4 day 1. Peripheral blood was collected in 8 mL Vacutainer Cell Preparation Tubes, from which PBMCs were isolated by centrifugation and then cryopreserved.

This clone was seen once. The target of this receptor is not known. Nothing much larger sits one base from this clone, and base qualities are not available. This TCR was sampled from a human donor with classical Hodgkin lymphoma. The material sequenced was peripheral blood mononuclear cells (PBMCs), taken before the fourth cycle of nivolumab.

For the CDR3, the sequence is CASSDVDRRVPEAFF. The sequenced DNA: TGTGCCAGCAGTGATGTAGACAGGCGCGTCCCTGAAGCTTTCTTT. The chain uses TRBV6-1 and TRBJ1-1; the D gene is perhaps TRBD1, from 6 matching bases. V was cut back by 3 bases and J by 6 bases, leaving a gap of 17 bases between them. According to the germline V gene, CDR1 reads MNHNS and CDR2 reads SASEGT. There are 15 amino acids in the CDR3, from cysteine to phenylalanine inclusive. Of all the DNA, just the CDR3 is kept, 45 bases in frame from base 1.